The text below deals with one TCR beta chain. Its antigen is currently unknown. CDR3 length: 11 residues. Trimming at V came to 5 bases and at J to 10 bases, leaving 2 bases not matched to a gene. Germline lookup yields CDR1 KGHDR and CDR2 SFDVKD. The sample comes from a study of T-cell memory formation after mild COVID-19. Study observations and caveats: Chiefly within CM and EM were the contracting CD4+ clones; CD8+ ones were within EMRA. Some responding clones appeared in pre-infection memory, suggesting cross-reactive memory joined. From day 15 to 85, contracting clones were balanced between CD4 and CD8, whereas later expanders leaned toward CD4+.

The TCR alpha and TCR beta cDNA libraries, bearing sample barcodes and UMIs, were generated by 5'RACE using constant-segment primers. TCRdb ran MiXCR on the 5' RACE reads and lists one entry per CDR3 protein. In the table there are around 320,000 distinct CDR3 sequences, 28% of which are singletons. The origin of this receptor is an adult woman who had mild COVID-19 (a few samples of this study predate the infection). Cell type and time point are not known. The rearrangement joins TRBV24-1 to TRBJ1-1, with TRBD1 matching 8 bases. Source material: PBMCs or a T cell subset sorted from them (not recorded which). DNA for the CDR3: TGTGCCACCAGTGCAGGGGGCTCAGCTTTCTTT. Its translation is CATSAGGSAFF.